The 21 T cell receptor beta chains listed next were all sequenced from one sample in a study of blood T cell repertoires in COVID-19. Repertoires were generated with immunoSEQ multiplex PCR, while TCRdb's copy carries only in-frame clones and drops some. The table shows some 46,000 clones, with 70% to 90% occurring only once. Sequencing was carried out using peripheral blood. Receptors were obtained from a woman older than 75 with COVID-19, enrolled during active disease.

The chain links TRBV29-1 to TRBJ1-2; 8 bases match TRBD1. From germline, CDR1 is SQVTM and CDR2 ANQGSEA. The V and J ends lost 0 bases and 8 bases, in that order; junction bases with no gene match: 11. There are 15 residues in the CDR3. The DNA of the CDR3 is TGCAGCGTTGAAGATGGGGGCAGGGGGACAGGCGGCTACACCTTC. It translates to CSVEDGGRGTGGYTF. Supplemented by reference TRBV29-1 and TRBJ1-2, the full variable domain reads SAVISQKPSRDICQRGTSLTIQCQVDSQVTMMFWYRQQPGQSLTLIATANQGSEATYESGFVIDKFPISRPNLTFSTLTVSNMSPEDSSIYLCSVEDGGRGTGGYTFGSGTRLTVV.

CDR3 sequence: CASSSGGTGGGNTEAFF. In DNA, the CDR3 is TGTGCCAGCAGTTCGGGCGGGACAGGGGGCGGAAACACTGAAGCTTTCTTT. This chain connects TRBV28 to TRBJ1-1, with 12 bases that match TRBD1. Trimming took 4 bases from V and 2 from J; bases not matched to a gene: 8. The germline V gene has CDR1 MDHEN and CDR2 SYDVKM. The CDR3 runs 17 residues.

This chain joins TRBV29-1 and TRBJ1-2; 10 bases fit TRBD1. The CDR3 length is 13 residues. The J segment lost 3 bases and the V segment lost 6 bases, leaving 4 bases of the junction unmatched. Germline assignment: CDR1 SQVTM and CDR2 ANQGSEA. The CDR3 nucleotides read TGCAGCGTCAGACAGGGGGCTGACTATGGCTACACCTTC. Translation gives CSVRQGADYGYTF.

This sequence joins TRBV7-2 and TRBJ1-5; TRBD1 is a possible D gene (5 bases). The CDR3 is 16 residues long. From germline, CDR1 is SGHTA and CDR2 FQGNSA. Trimming pared 1 base from V and 7 bases from J, leaving 17 bases between. Written as DNA, the CDR3 is TGTGCCAGCAGCTTAGGGGGAGGGAGAAGGGGACAGCCCCAGCATTTT. Protein: CASSLGGGRRGQPQHF.

V is TRBV6-6 and J is TRBJ1-2, with D tentatively TRBD1 (5 bases). The CDR3 runs to 15 residues. V shed 0 bases and J shed 6 bases, with 14 bases lying between them. Germline V gene sequence: CDR1 MNHNY, CDR2 SVGAGI (reference sequence). The CDR3 nucleotides are TGTGCCAGCAGTTACTCGGCGGGGGAATGGCATGGCTACACCTTC. Its protein product is CASSYSAGEWHGYTF.

CDR3 DNA: TGCGCCAGCAGCTTCAGGGGGAACACTGAAGCTTTCTTT. Translation gives CASSFRGNTEAFF. V usage is TRBV5-1 and J usage is TRBJ1-1, with D possibly TRBD1 on 6 matching bases. Germline-derived CDR1 and CDR2 are SGHRS and YFSETQ. Trimming removed 2 bases from V and 1 base from J, with 6 bases in between. This CDR3 has 13 residues.

This chain joins TRBV15 and TRBJ2-5, with D possibly TRBD1 on 6 matching bases. The CDR3 runs to 15 residues. V shed 1 base and J shed 10 bases, with 19 bases lying between them. Per germline, CDR1 LNHNV and CDR2 YYDKDF (reference sequence). As DNA, the CDR3 is TGTGCCACCAGCAGAGCTGGAAGTTTCAAGGGGGACCAGTACTTC. This encodes CATSRAGSFKGDQYF.

This rearrangement joins TRBV11-3 to TRBJ2-1, with 8 nucleotides matching TRBD1. Germline trimming cut 5 bases from V and 8 bases from J; bases unmatched to any gene: 11. Germline CDR1 SGHNT, CDR2 YENEEA. The CDR3 covers 15 residues. The CDR3 protein is CASSPPPDREDEQFF. CDR3 coding DNA: TGTGCCAGCAGCCCACCCCCGGACAGGGAAGATGAGCAGTTCTTC.

The rearrangement joins TRBV27 to TRBJ2-1; 11 bases match TRBD1. There are 15 residues in the CDR3. In germline, CDR1 is MNHEY, CDR2 SMNVEV (reference sequence). V shed 6 bases and J 3 bases; nucleotides not matched to a gene: 4. This CDR3 is CASSSGTGGYNEQFF. In nucleotides, the CDR3 is TGTGCCAGCAGCTCCGGGACAGGGGGCTACAATGAGCAGTTCTTC.

The chain employs TRBV4-3 and TRBJ2-7; TRBD1 aligns across 7 bases. V lost 1 base and J lost 0; bases outside the gene matches: 3. This CDR3 is built from 15 residues. CDR1 is LGHNA, CDR2 YSLEER, per germline. The CDR3 sequence: CASSQGPGGSYEQYF. Written as DNA, the CDR3 is TGCGCCAGCAGCCAAGGTCCAGGGGGCTCCTACGAGCAGTACTTC.

The rearrangement links TRBV24-1 to TRBJ2-5, with 15 bases fitting TRBD2. This CDR3 has 19 residues. V trimming: 0 bases; J trimming: 5 bases; junction bases outside the gene matches: 9. The germline gives CDR1 KGHDR, CDR2 SFDVKD. CDR3 sequence: CATSDLRGLAGGGRETQYF. In nucleotides, the CDR3 is TGTGCCACCAGTGATTTGAGGGGACTAGCGGGGGGAGGAAGGGAGACCCAGTACTTC.

The genes are TRBV7-2 and TRBJ2-1; 8 bases fit TRBD2. This CDR3 contains 13 residues. Germline V gene sequence: CDR1 SGHTA, CDR2 FQGNSA. Germline trimming cut 5 bases from V and 12 bases from J; bases unmatched to any gene: 9. The CDR3 nucleotides read TGTGCCAGCAGCCCTGGGACTAGAAGGGGGCAGTTCTTC. This sequence encodes CASSPGTRRGQFF.

The chain combines TRBV5-6 with TRBJ1-6; TRBD1 is a possible D gene (5 bases). Germline CDR1 and CDR2: SGHDT and YYEEEE. V dropped 3 bases and J dropped 6 bases, with 7 bases sitting between them. This CDR3 has 13 residues. The CDR3 here is CASSWGVNSPLHF. CDR3 nucleotides: TGTGCCAGCAGCTGGGGGGTTAATTCACCCCTCCACTTT.

The chain employs TRBV6-5 and TRBJ1-4; D is perhaps TRBD1 (5 bases). V was pared by 7 bases and J by 3 bases, with 9 bases between. The V gene's germline CDR1 is MNHEY and CDR2 SVGAGI. The CDR3 has 13 amino acids. CDR3 region: CASKQDSNEKLFF. CDR3 DNA: TGTGCCAGCAAACAGGATTCTAATGAAAAACTGTTTTTT.

The chain carries TRBV7-2 and TRBJ2-1, with TRBD2 identical over 7 bases. The J segment lost 3 bases and the V segment lost 6 bases, leaving 5 bases of the junction unmatched. Germline CDR1 reads SGHTA; CDR2 reads FQGNSA. The CDR3 runs 14 residues. The CDR3 DNA reads as TGTGCCAGCAGGGGGGGGGACTACTACAATGAGCAGTTCTTC. This gives the protein CASRGGDYYNEQFF.

In DNA form, the CDR3 reads TGCGCCAGCAGCTTGGCGACAGGGGAGGGCTACACCTTC. It specifies CASSLATGEGYTF. V is TRBV5-1 and J is TRBJ1-2; 8 nucleotides line up with TRBD1. The length of the CDR3 is 13 residues. Germline CDR1 and CDR2: SGHRS and YFSETQ. Trimming at V came to 0 bases and at J to 8 bases, leaving 3 bases not matched to a gene.

The V call is TRBV9, the J call TRBJ1-1, with TRBD1 as a possible D gene (6 bases). Germline V gene data show CDR1 as SGDLS and CDR2 as YYNGEE. The CDR3 sequence is 14 residues long. The V end lost 1 base, the J end lost 0 bases, and 7 bases lay between the germline ends. CDR3 region: CASSVTGLNTEAFF. CDR3 sequence (DNA): TGTGCCAGCAGCGTAACAGGGTTGAACACTGAAGCTTTCTTT. The variable domain in full, with the rest retrieved from reference TRBV9 and TRBJ1-1, is DSGVTQTPKHLITATGQRVTLRCSPRSGDLSVYWYQQSLDQGLQFLIQYYNGEERAKGNILERFSAQQFPDLHSELNLSSLELGDSALYFCASSVTGLNTEAFFGQGTRLTVV.

The chain has TRBV19 and TRBJ1-2; unclear D gene. The CDR3 is 14 residues long. The germline V gene encodes CDR1 LNHDA and CDR2 SQIVND (reference sequence). The V gene lost 5 bases and the J gene lost 0 bases, with 10 bases spanning the gap. CDR3 region: CASSLLATNYGYTF. For the CDR3, the DNA is TGTGCCAGTAGTTTGTTGGCCACTAACTATGGCTACACCTTC.

The chain joins TRBV4-2 to TRBJ2-1; 8 nucleotides agree with TRBD2. V lost 4 bases to trimming and J lost 2 bases; unmatched junction nucleotides: 10. The CDR3 consists of 17 residues. Germline V gene lookup returns CDR1 LGHNA and CDR2 YNFKEQ. Here the CDR3 reads CASSRTGTSAPYNEQFF. The CDR3 nucleotides are TGTGCCAGCAGCCGAACCGGGACTAGTGCCCCCTACAATGAGCAGTTCTTC.

The chain has TRBV24-1 and TRBJ1-5, with 7 bases fitting TRBD1. Germline assignment: CDR1 KGHDR and CDR2 SFDVKD. The junction had 3 bases not matched to a gene; V was cut back by 2 bases and J by 3 bases. This CDR3 comprises 15 residues. In DNA form, the CDR3 reads TGTGCCACCAGTGATTCCACAGGGGACAATCAGCCCCAGCATTTT. It is translated as CATSDSTGDNQPQHF.

The chain joins TRBV6-5 to TRBJ2-5; a weak D match, TRBD2 (7 bases). V was shortened by 7 bases and J by 4 bases, with 10 bases between the two germline ends. The germline V gene encodes CDR1 MNHEY and CDR2 SVGAGI. The CDR3 has 12 residues. The CDR3 nucleotides are TGTGCCAGCAAGGGGGGGGCAGAGACCCAGTACTTC. Its protein product is CASKGGAETQYF.